This T cell receptor (beta chain) is from a study of cytomegalovirus exposure and HLA in healthy donors. Whole-study context: A preliminary data release comprised 70 million to 95 million unique TCRs obtained from HLA-typed donors.

Trimming cost V 7 bases and J 6 bases; bases outside gene matches: 12. The CDR3 is made up of 16 amino acids. Germline CDR1 MDHEN, CDR2 SYDVKM. A multiplex PCR was run with 60 Vbeta primers and 13 Jbeta primers. Produced via immunoSEQ multiplex PCR; TCRdb's table is partial and in-frame only. The repertoire includes some 160,000 clones, 60% to 80% of them detected once, and around 1.4% sits in the top ten. General study results and limits: Follow-up analysis later connected one missense variant in DCLRE1C with trimming of TCR beta V- and J-genes.

About this clone: Its antigen is as yet unknown.

This receptor was identified in a male donor in good health and CMV-seronegative. Sequences were obtained from PBMCs. This sequence joins TRBV28 and TRBJ1-5; 10 bases line up with TRBD1. The CDR3: CASTLLRTGGIQPQHF. DNA of the CDR3: TGTGCCAGCACTCTACTGCGGACAGGGGGTATTCAGCCCCAGCATTTT.